This record covers a single TCR beta chain. In this sample, this clonotype turned up many times. Its antigen is currently not known. No much larger clonotype is one base removed from it; base qualities were not supplied. The Immunoverse kit was used to build TCR libraries from about 430 ng RNA, with molecular barcoded adaptors covering alpha/delta and beta/gamma chains. TCR library preparation used the same RNA that went into transcriptome sequencing. Sequencing of the TCR libraries was done on an Illumina HiSeq 4000 with 2 x 150 cycles. Regarding the original processing steps: MiXCR aligned TCR reads to human V, D, J and C references and assembled the aligned reads into CDR3 clonotypes, with quality filtering and error correction included. The tcR package in R was used for analysis of clonotype counts and gene usage diversity. Raw mapping reads were checked after the RNA-seq reads had been mapped by STAR aligner version 2.5.3a onto the human GRCh37 genome. To test how sequencing depth affects detected clonotypes, IR-seq fastq files were randomly downsampled with Seqtk 1.3. Starting from the raw public reads, TCRdb applied fastp trimming at Q25, assembled clones with MiXCR and retained in-frame beta chains. Duplicate CDR3 protein sequences are folded into a single record with the most common DNA and genes. These V and J calls derive from TCRdb rather than the authors' analysis. In this sample the table shows about 22,000 distinct CDR3 sequences, roughly 13% of which occur a single time. The ten most abundant clones make up 60% to 80% of the sample.

The sample originates from a study of read filtering for tumor transcriptome and immune sequencing (dated by TCRdb to the early 2020s). Notes on the research overall: The cohort consisted of some 17 male and under 15 female patients, with a mean age of about 66 years and an age range of about 40 to 85. Under revised international staging, roughly eight patients fell into R-ISS I, more than 15 into R-ISS II and more than five into R-ISS III. Whole-transcriptome libraries were prepared with the TruSeq RNA Access Library Prep Kit after DNase treatment. TCR-region mapped reads per sample ranged from about 4.05 to 11 million with IR-seq versus only roughly 75 to 1273 with RNA-seq. Using the same bone marrow samples, the study ran both targeted immune repertoire sequencing and bulk whole-transcriptome sequencing and then compared the TCR repertoires from each method. A main aim was a read-filtering strategy for immune repertoire data, specifically whether clonotypes supported by a single read should be removed. Overall study outcomes, separate from this receptor: When single-read clonotypes were removed, the proportions of shared clonotypes in IR-seq and RNA-seq correlated more strongly. The sorted CD138-negative fraction was composed of a mixed bone marrow immune population rather than of purified T cells. Single-read clonotypes made up around 82% of clonotypes but about 3.2% of total reads in IR-seq, and approximately 73% of clonotypes and 35% to 55% of reads in RNA-seq. IR-seq captured clonotypes at much higher depth and more reliably than RNA-seq, and smaller IR-seq throughput sufficed to identify most shared clonotypes.

Every patient had bone marrow sampled at the time of active disease. Ficoll-Hypaque density gradient centrifugation was used to isolate the bone marrow mononuclear cells. To remove myeloma plasma cells, the cells were labeled with CD138 magnetic microbeads on a MACS separator, and CD138-negative cells were then collected by negative selection. Flow cytometry with CD138 antibodies on an Attune NxT was used to check how pure the isolated cells were. Total RNA was extracted using TRIzol reagent and was quantified on a NanoDrop spectrophotometer. Paired RNA-seq and IR-seq were performed on the CD138-negative bone marrow sample of each patient. The germline V and J ends show losses of 4 bases and 0 bases respectively, and no gene match explains 9 bases of the junction. The CDR3 contains 18 residues, cysteine and phenylalanine counted. Left in the record is the CDR3 DNA by itself, 54 bases read in frame from the first base. The germline V gene gives CDR1 as MDHEN and CDR2 as SYDVKM.

The source material was a population of CD138-negative cells sorted from bone marrow. The cell subset or site tag for this specimen amounts to: bone marrow mononuclear cells depleted of CD138+ plasma/myeloma cells by negative magnetic selection. The source is a donor aged 40 or over with multiple myeloma. Recombination linked TRBV28 to TRBJ2-3; the junction holds 11 bases that match TRBD1. CDR3 region: CASSSDRGLSGSTDTQYF. Read as DNA, the sequence is TGTGCCAGCAGTTCGGACAGGGGGCTTAGCGGGAGCACAGATACGCAGTATTTT.